This entry lists 21 T cell receptor beta chains sequenced from one sample in a study of T cell changes during pregnancy in multiple sclerosis (dated by TCRdb to the late 2010s). The library was produced with the immunoSEQ multiplex PCR assay. The table was pulled from immuneACCESS by TCRdb, which kept in-frame rearrangements only. Such tables lose some clones; where checked, under half of the loss comes from unresolved V genes, and the rest has no known cause. The sample table lists about 74,000 clones, more than 90% of them with a count of one. About 4% of the sample is in the top ten clones. The starting material was peripheral blood, obtained after pregnancy. These receptors came from a female donor in good health, enrolled as a control in a pregnancy study.

The chain links TRBV11-2 to TRBJ2-7, with D perhaps matching TRBD1 (6 bases). Trimming stripped 5 bases from V and 4 bases from J, with 18 bases between. CDR1 and CDR2 from the germline V gene are SGHAT and FQNNGV. The CDR3 extends over 15 amino acids. CDR3: CASSRPGPGAYEQYF. The CDR3 nucleotides read TGTGCCAGCAGCCGCCCTGGGCCAGGGGCGTACGAGCAGTACTTC.

The chain combines TRBV5-4 with TRBJ1-6, with 10 bases matching TRBD1. CDR1 SGHNT and CDR2 YYREEE come from the germline V gene (reference sequence). The CDR3 has 16 amino acids. Trimming cost V 4 bases and J 7 bases; bases outside gene matches: 8. The CDR3 sequence is CASSGGQGRGNSPLHF. CDR3 nucleotide sequence: TGTGCCAGCAGCGGGGGACAGGGGCGGGGGAATTCACCCCTCCACTTT.

The chain is built from TRBV5-1 and TRBJ1-1, with a tentative D call TRBD1 (6 bases). CDR1 and CDR2 from the germline V gene are SGHRS and YFSETQ. Trimming stripped 2 bases from V and 2 bases from J, with 10 bases between. The CDR3 has 14 residues. For the CDR3, the DNA is TGCGCCAGCAGCTTCGGACAGTCTAACACTGAAGCTTTCTTT. This encodes CASSFGQSNTEAFF.

The CDR3 coding sequence is TGTGCCAGCAGCGGAGGGAACTCTGGGGCCAACGTCCTGACTTTC. It encodes CASSGGNSGANVLTF. The chain couples TRBV5-8 to TRBJ2-6; tentative D call: TRBD2 (6 bases). Germline V gives CDR1 SGHTS, CDR2 YDEGEE. CDR3 length equals 15 residues. The V end was cut by 4 bases, the J end by 0 bases, with 8 bases between.

V gene TRBV7-6 combines with J gene TRBJ2-7, with 9 bases identical to TRBD1. In germline, CDR1 is SGHVS, CDR2 FNYEAQ. V gave up 5 bases and J gave up 5 bases; unmatched junction bases: 10. This CDR3 spans 15 amino acids. CDR3 sequence (DNA): TGTGCCAGCAGCAGGGGGACAGGGAGGGGCAACGAGCAGTACTTC. Its translation: CASSRGTGRGNEQYF. The whole variable domain, remainder taken from reference TRBV7-6 and TRBJ2-7, is GAGVSQSPRYKVTKRGQDVALRCDPISGHVSLYWYRQALGQGPEFLTYFNYEAQQDKSGLPNDRFSAERPEGSISTLTIQRTEQRDSAMYRCASSRGTGRGNEQYFGPGTRLTVT.

This sequence joins TRBV7-2 and TRBJ2-1; D call uncertain. V lost 5 bases, J lost 4 bases, and 15 bases lay in between. CDR3 size: 15 residues. The germline CDR1 and CDR2 sequences are SGHTA and FQGNSA. The CDR3 protein is CASSPGFRRYNEQFF. For the CDR3, the DNA is TGTGCCAGCAGCCCCGGGTTTCGGCGTTACAATGAGCAGTTCTTC.

This clone was counted only a few times. V and J are TRBV29-1 and TRBJ2-7; TRBD1 matches at 9 bases. V shed 4 bases and J 3 bases; nucleotides not matched to a gene: 4. The CDR3 length is 13 residues. In germline, CDR1 is SQVTM, CDR2 ANQGSEA. CDR3 in DNA: TGCAGCGTTGCGGAGGACAGGGGCTACGAGCAGTACTTC. This sequence encodes CSVAEDRGYEQYF.

DNA of the CDR3: TGCGCCAGCAGCGGCCAGCGGGGCATAACCTACGAGCAGTACTTC. It codes for CASSGQRGITYEQYF. The J gene is TRBJ2-7, the V gene TRBV4-1, with 7 bases lining up with TRBD2. The CDR3 is 15 residues long. CDR1 and CDR2 from the germline V gene are MGHRA and YSYEKL. J gave up 2 bases and V 5 bases, and 9 bases lay outside the gene matches.

This clone turned up a few times. Distinct nucleotide sequences in the sample also encode this CDR3. The chain links TRBV2 to TRBJ2-3, with 9 positions matching TRBD1. The CDR3 consists of 15 residues. The germline V gene encodes CDR1 SNHLY and CDR2 FYNNEI. Trimming cost V 5 bases and J 0 bases; bases outside gene matches: 3. CDR3 nucleotide sequence: TGTGCCAGCAGTCCTGGGACAGGGAGCACAGATACGCAGTATTTT. Translating it yields CASSPGTGSTDTQYF.

This chain links TRBV11-2 with TRBJ2-2, with TRBD2 identical over 13 bases. With 4 bases clipped from V and 3 bases from J, the junction kept 2 bases outside the gene matches. Germline CDR1 and CDR2: SGHAT and FQNNGV. This CDR3 is built from 16 residues. The CDR3 sequence: CASSSGLAGYTGELFF. The CDR3 region has the DNA TGTGCCAGCAGCTCGGGACTAGCGGGGTACACCGGGGAGCTGTTTTTT.

The CDR3 here is CALTGQSYEQYF. As DNA, the CDR3 is TGTGCCTTAACGGGACAGTCCTACGAGCAGTACTTC. V usage is TRBV6-1 and J usage is TRBJ2-7; TRBD1 matches 7 bases. Germline loops: CDR1 MNHNS, CDR2 SASEGT. This CDR3 comprises 12 residues. The junction had 5 bases not matched to a gene; V was cut back by 11 bases and J by 1 base.

The chain uses TRBV19 and TRBJ2-5; TRBD2 aligns across 12 bases. The V and J ends lost 5 bases and 2 bases, in that order; junction bases with no gene match: 0. The CDR3 spans 14 residues. Germline loops: CDR1 LNHDA, CDR2 SQIVND (reference sequence). This CDR3 is CASSGLAGQETQYF. CDR3 nucleotides: TGTGCCAGTAGTGGACTAGCGGGGCAAGAGACCCAGTACTTC.

The chain has TRBV5-4 and TRBJ2-3; D is unclear. Germline V gene data show CDR1 as SGHNT and CDR2 as YYREEE (reference sequence). The CDR3 extends over 12 amino acids. V gave up 4 bases and J gave up 4 bases, with 7 bases separating them. The CDR3: CASSQSADTQYF. The CDR3 DNA sequence: TGTGCCAGCAGCCAAAGCGCAGATACGCAGTATTTT. Filled out from reference TRBV5-4 and TRBJ2-3, the complete variable domain reads ETGVTQSPTHLIKTRGQQVTLRCSSQSGHNTVSWYQQALGQGPQFIFQYYREEENGRGNFPPRFSGLQFPNYSSELNVNALELDDSALYLCASSQSADTQYFGPGTRLTVL.

CDR3 protein: CASSWGESEQFF. The CDR3 region has the DNA TGCGCCAGCAGCTGGGGGGAAAGCGAGCAGTTCTTC. The chain joins TRBV5-1 to TRBJ2-1, with D possibly TRBD2 on 6 matching bases. The CDR3 is 12 residues long. CDR1 is SGHRS and CDR2 is YFSETQ in the germline V gene. V lost 3 bases and J lost 10, with 11 bases in between.

V is TRBV15 and J is TRBJ1-3, with D perhaps TRBD1 (5 bases). In germline, CDR1 is LNHNV, CDR2 YYDKDF (reference sequence). The CDR3 runs 15 residues. The germline V and J ends were trimmed by 1 base and 4 bases, with 11 bases remaining between them. This CDR3 reads CATSRAQGAGNTIYF. The CDR3, as DNA: TGTGCCACCAGCAGAGCCCAGGGCGCAGGAAACACCATATATTTT. The full variable domain, completed using reference TRBV15 and TRBJ1-3, is DAMVIQNPRYQVTQFGKPVTLSCSQTLNHNVMYWYQQKSSQAPKLLFHYYDKDFNNEADTPDNFQSRRPNTSFCFLDIRSPGLGDTAMYLCATSRAQGAGNTIYFGEGSWLTVV.

V is TRBV5-1 and J is TRBJ1-6; no definite D call. CDR1 SGHRS and CDR2 YFSETQ come from the germline V gene. Trimming stripped 4 bases from V and 6 bases from J, with 8 bases between. This CDR3 region has 13 residues. The CDR3 DNA reads TGCGCCAGCAGCCCCGAACTTAATTCACCCCTCCACTTT. Translation: CASSPELNSPLHF.

The chain is built from TRBV18 and TRBJ2-2, with 7 bases that match TRBD1. Germline V gene data show CDR1 as KGHSH and CDR2 as LQKENI. The junction had 5 bases not matched to a gene; V was cut back by 6 bases and J by 4 bases. This CDR3 spans 14 amino acids. CDR3 DNA: TGTGCCAGCTCTCCCAGGGGGACCACCGGGGAGCTGTTTTTT. This gives the protein CASSPRGTTGELFF.

The V gene is TRBV9, the J gene TRBJ1-1, with D possibly TRBD1 on 5 matching bases. Germline V gene data show CDR1 as SGDLS and CDR2 as YYNGEE. The V and J ends lost 3 bases and 5 bases respectively, with 17 bases between them. The CDR3 extends over 15 amino acids. The DNA of the CDR3 is TGTGCCAGCAGCGCCAGGTTGGAGGGGCGGACTGAAGCTTTCTTT. It yields the protein CASSARLEGRTEAFF.

The chain has TRBV19 and TRBJ2-2; weak D call: TRBD1 (5 bases). The CDR3 consists of 16 residues. V shed 6 bases and J shed 4 bases, with 18 bases lying between them. The germline CDR1 and CDR2 sequences are LNHDA and SQIVND (reference sequence). CDR3 in DNA: TGTGCCAGTAGAGGGTCTTGGACAATTATCACCGGGGAGCTGTTTTTT. Protein sequence: CASRGSWTIITGELFF. Full variable domain (rest looked up from reference TRBV19 and TRBJ2-2): DGGITQSPKYLFRKEGQNVTLSCEQNLNHDAMYWYRQDPGQGLRLIYYSQIVNDFQKGDIAEGYSVSREKKESFPLTVTSAQKNPTAFYLCASRGSWTIITGELFFGEGSRLTVL.

The chain has TRBV4-2 and TRBJ2-1, with a possible D match to TRBD1 (6 bases). The germline CDR1 and CDR2 sequences are LGHNA and YNFKEQ. The V end lost 5 bases, the J end lost 4 bases, and 6 bases lay between the germline ends. The CDR3 sequence is 12 residues long. Here the CDR3 reads CASSGQYNEQFF. Here the CDR3 DNA reads TGTGCCAGCAGCGGACAGTACAATGAGCAGTTCTTC.

The V and J genes are TRBV5-6 and TRBJ2-7; TRBD1 is a possible D gene (6 bases). The CDR3 totals 17 residues. CDR1 SGHDT and CDR2 YYEEEE come from the germline V gene. V lost 0 bases and J 3 bases, leaving 19 bases between the germline ends. This CDR3 is CASSLAGALPNFYEQYF. CDR3 in DNA: TGTGCCAGCAGCTTGGCAGGGGCGCTCCCCAACTTCTACGAGCAGTACTTC.